This passage covers 26 T cell receptor beta chains from one sample sequenced in a study of regulatory T cells in long-lasting Graves disease. Time point described: newly diagnosed GD, antithyroid drugs for less than 3 months. The TCR library used RNA extracted from PBMCs. According to the study, TCR beta libraries were built with iRepertoire HTBI primers and CDR3-region Arm-PCR. TCRdb used MiXCR to reprocess the multiplex PCR reads, holding one entry per CDR3 protein. The sample consists of 560,000 or so distinct CDR3 sequences, more than 15% of them appearing once. These data also featured in a second study, about T cells in Graves' hyperthyroidism and ophthalmopathy.

The sample here was peripheral blood mononuclear cells (PBMCs), taken at new diagnosis, from a patient treated with antithyroid drugs. These receptors were obtained from a young man with Graves disease.

This clonotype was observed a few times. The chain is built from TRBV19 and TRBJ2-1, with TRBD2 identical over 8 bases. The CDR3 sequence is 15 residues long. Germline V CDR1 and CDR2: LNHDA, SQIVND (reference sequence). Trimming at V came to 5 bases and at J to 15 bases, leaving 18 bases not matched to a gene. The CDR3, as DNA: TGTGCCAGTAGTCTGTGGCGCGGGAGGCCCGACGGAGTGTTCTTC. As protein: CASSLWRGRPDGVFF.

This clonotype was seen more than once but under ten times. The CDR3 DNA reads as TGTGCCAGCAGCTTACAGGGGGCCCCAGCCGGGGGCTATGGCTACACCTTC. Its protein product is CASSLQGAPAGGYGYTF. The chain couples TRBV7-2 to TRBJ1-2, with 8 bases identical to TRBD1. The CDR3 loop spans 17 amino acids. J gave up 4 bases and V 2 bases, and 12 bases lay outside the gene matches. Germline V gene sequence: CDR1 SGHTA, CDR2 FQGNSA.

The chain recombines TRBV27 with TRBJ2-3, with D unclear. Germline V gene lookup returns CDR1 MNHEY and CDR2 SMNVEV (reference sequence). The V and J ends lost 6 bases and 1 base respectively, with 14 bases between them. The CDR3 totals 15 residues. The CDR3 is CASRFMSGGTDTQYF. In DNA, the CDR3 is TGTGCCAGCAGATTTATGTCGGGCGGCACAGATACGCAGTATTTT.

This clonotype was detected only a few times. The chain employs TRBV20-1 and TRBJ2-1; either TRBD1 or TRBD2 may fit D (5 bases each). The germline V gene has CDR1 DFQATT and CDR2 SNEGSKA (reference sequence). The CDR3 length is 13 residues. Trimming cost V 5 bases and J 2 bases, with 10 bases left between them. CDR3 region: CSAYRDPYNEQFF. The CDR3 nucleotides are TGCAGTGCTTACCGGGACCCCTACAATGAGCAGTTCTTC.

V usage is TRBV29-1 and J usage is TRBJ2-3, with 15 nucleotides matching TRBD2. J gave up 5 bases and V 4 bases, and 10 bases lay outside the gene matches. The length of the CDR3 is 17 residues. Germline V gene data show CDR1 as SQVTM and CDR2 as ANQGSEA. The CDR3 sequence: CSVVKGGTSGGRDTQYF. The DNA of the CDR3 is TGCAGCGTTGTTAAGGGGGGGACTAGCGGGGGGAGAGATACGCAGTATTTT.

This clonotype has ten or more counts. The chain recombines TRBV4-1 with TRBJ2-7; D is perhaps TRBD1 (6 bases). This CDR3 is 15 amino acids long. Trimming took 0 bases from V and 5 from J, leaving 14 bases between them. The germline V gene encodes CDR1 MGHRA and CDR2 YSYEKL. The chain's CDR3 is CASSQDSRGIDEQYF. The CDR3 DNA reads TGCGCCAGCAGCCAAGATAGCAGGGGAATCGACGAGCAGTACTTC.

This clonotype was counted a few times. V is TRBV5-1 and J is TRBJ2-2, with 8 bases identical to TRBD1. CDR3 length equals 16 residues. The V and J ends lost 4 bases and 4 bases, in that order; junction bases with no gene match: 9. Germline V gene lookup returns CDR1 SGHRS and CDR2 YFSETQ. The CDR3 reads CASSHPGQVVTGELFF. The CDR3 DNA sequence: TGCGCCAGCAGCCACCCGGGACAGGTCGTCACCGGGGAGCTGTTTTTT.

This clonotype was seen repeatedly, ten times or more. The CDR3 sequence is CATLLKRGAVTYNEQFF. CDR3 sequence (DNA): TGTGCCACTCTACTTAAGAGGGGGGCTGTAACCTACAATGAGCAGTTCTTC. The chain combines TRBV28 with TRBJ2-1, with D possibly called TRBD1 or TRBD2 (6 bases each). Trimming removed 10 bases at V and 2 bases at J, with 24 bases between. Germline CDR1 MDHEN, CDR2 SYDVKM. CDR3 size: 17 residues.

This clonotype was detected only a few times. The rearrangement links TRBV27 to TRBJ2-7; D may be TRBD1 or TRBD2 (5 bases each). Germline CDR1 reads MNHEY; CDR2 reads SMNVEV (reference sequence). The CDR3 extends over 14 amino acids. The V end lost 6 bases, the J end lost 2 bases, and 14 bases lay between the germline ends. This chain's CDR3 is CASRTPGTTYEQYF. The CDR3 bases are TGTGCCAGCAGAACCCCCGGGACGACCTACGAGCAGTACTTC.

This clonotype was seen only a few times. It may be a read error: a sequence one base away is much more abundant. The rearrangement links TRBV2 to TRBJ2-2, with D possibly called TRBD1 or TRBD2 (5 bases each). The CDR3 is 12 amino acids. Germline V gene data show CDR1 as SNHLY and CDR2 as FYNNEI. DNA for the CDR3: TGTGCCAGCAGCAGGGAGTCCGGGAAGCTGTTTTTT. Protein product: CASSRESGKLFF. The full variable domain, in which reference TRBV2 and TRBJ2-2 provide the parts outside the CDR3, is EPEVTQTPSHQVTQMGQEVILRCVPISNHLYFYWYRQILGQKVEFLVSFYNNEISEKSEIFDDQFSVERPDGSNFTLKIRSTKLEDSAMYFCASSRESGKLFFGEGSRLTVL.

There are many counts of this clonotype. The rearrangement joins TRBV3-1 to TRBJ1-3; D perhaps matches TRBD1 (5 bases). The CDR3 loop spans 16 amino acids. Germline assignment: CDR1 LGHDT and CDR2 YNNKEL (reference sequence). The V end lost 4 bases, the J end lost 0 bases, and 13 bases lay between the germline ends. The CDR3 DNA follows: TGTGCCAGCAGCCCGTCCGACAGATCCTCTGGAAACACCATATATTTT. Protein: CASSPSDRSSGNTIYF.

This CDR3 reads CASSQGTTSTDTQYF. The CDR3 DNA is TGTGCCAGCAGCCAAGGGACCACTAGCACAGATACGCAGTATTTT. The rearrangement links TRBV3-1 to TRBJ2-3; D is ambiguous. Germline CDR1 reads LGHDT; CDR2 reads YNNKEL (reference sequence). The CDR3 has 15 amino acids. With 1 base removed from V and 0 bases from J, the gap between germline ends came to 8 bases.

This clonotype was counted many times. The chain recombines TRBV5-1 with TRBJ2-7, with D perhaps matching TRBD1 (5 bases). This CDR3 region has 16 residues. V was shortened by 0 bases and J by 2 bases, with 15 bases between the two germline ends. CDR1 and CDR2 (germline): SGHRS, YFSETQ. The CDR3 region is CASSLDSRVNAYEQYF. CDR3 sequence (DNA): TGCGCCAGCAGCTTGGATAGCAGGGTCAACGCCTACGAGCAGTACTTC.

The chain couples TRBV15 to TRBJ1-6, with TRBD1 as a possible D gene (5 bases). V was trimmed by 5 bases and J by 7 bases, leaving 24 bases between them. The CDR3 runs to 18 residues. Germline values: CDR1 LNHNV, CDR2 YYDKDF (reference sequence). The CDR3 nucleotides read TGTGCCACCAGCGTAGGGACTGAGCGGGGACGGGCGAATTCACCCCTCCACTTT. Amino acid sequence: CATSVGTERGRANSPLHF.

The rearrangement joins TRBV7-2 to TRBJ2-7; 10 bases are shared with TRBD2. CDR1 is SGHTA and CDR2 is FQGNSA in the germline V gene. There are 15 residues in the CDR3. V was pared by 2 bases and J by 2 bases, with 3 bases of the junction left unmatched. The DNA for the CDR3 is TGTGCCAGCAGCTTAAGCGGGAGGGTAACCTACGAGCAGTACTTC. It codes for CASSLSGRVTYEQYF. Complete variable domain (other parts from reference TRBV7-2 and TRBJ2-7): GAGVSQSPSNKVTEKGKDVELRCDPISGHTALYWYRQSLGQGLEFLIYFQGNSAPDKSGLPSDRFSAERTGGSVSTLTIQRTQQEDSAVYLCASSLSGRVTYEQYFGPGTRLTVT.

V usage is TRBV6-1 and J usage is TRBJ2-7, with a weak D call TRBD2 (5 bases). The CDR3 sequence is 12 residues long. Germline V gene lookup returns CDR1 MNHNS and CDR2 SASEGT. V was clipped by 6 bases and J by 4 bases, with 10 bases between them. The CDR3 is CASSFSDYEQYF. The DNA for the CDR3 is TGTGCCAGCAGCTTTAGCGATTACGAGCAGTACTTC.

To note about this clonotype: A much larger clonotype is one base distant, so this may be a read error. This rearrangement joins TRBV12-3 or TRBV12-4 to TRBJ2-1; a possible D gene is TRBD2 (5 bases). Trimming pared 6 bases from V and 4 bases from J, leaving 10 bases between. This CDR3 spans 13 amino acids. CDR3 DNA: TGTGCCAGCAGGGCGGGTCCTTACAATGAGCAGTTCTTC. Amino acids: CASRAGPYNEQFF.

This clonotype came up many times. V gene TRBV7-3 combines with J gene TRBJ2-7, with TRBD2 identical over 10 bases. Germline CDR1 reads SGHTA; CDR2 reads FQGTGA. The ends lost 5 bases at V and 6 bases at J; junction bases unmatched: 4. CDR3 length: 13 amino acids. Here the CDR3 reads CASSRTSGSEQYF. The CDR3 region has the DNA TGTGCCAGCAGCCGGACTAGCGGCTCCGAGCAGTACTTC.

This chain uses TRBV27 with TRBJ2-1; maybe TRBD2 (6 bases). The CDR3 spans 17 residues. Trimming took 3 bases from V and 6 from J, leaving 21 bases between them. Germline lookup yields CDR1 MNHEY and CDR2 SMNVEV (reference sequence). In nucleotides, the CDR3 is TGTGCCAGCAGTTTCGTCCGGAGGGCCGGGGGAGCCAATGAGCAGTTCTTC. Its translation: CASSFVRRAGGANEQFF.

This clonotype was counted only a few times. The chain combines TRBV5-1 with TRBJ2-1; TRBD1 matches 8 bases. The CDR3 covers 13 residues. The junction had 6 bases not matched to a gene; V was cut back by 4 bases and J by 9 bases. CDR1 is SGHRS and CDR2 is YFSETQ in the germline V gene. CDR3 DNA sequence: TGCGCCAGCAGCAAGGACAGGGTAGGTGAGCAGTTCTTC. It codes for CASSKDRVGEQFF.

The chain links TRBV24-1 to TRBJ1-2; the D gene is possibly TRBD1 (5 bases). V dropped 7 bases and J dropped 9 bases, with 14 bases sitting between them. The germline gives CDR1 KGHDR, CDR2 SFDVKD. The CDR3 has 12 amino acids. This chain's CDR3 is CATRGDAPSYTF. The CDR3 nucleotides read TGTGCCACCAGGGGGGACGCTCCTAGCTACACCTTC.

This clonotype was found a few times. A single base separates this from a much larger clone, so it may be a read error. The CDR3 DNA reads TGTGCCAGCAAACCACCACAGGGCAGTGAGCAGTTCTTC. This encodes CASKPPQGSEQFF. This chain joins TRBV9 and TRBJ2-1, with TRBD1 as a possible D gene (6 bases). The CDR3 consists of 13 residues. The germline V gene has CDR1 SGDLS and CDR2 YYNGEE. Trimming removed 6 bases from V and 9 bases from J, with 16 bases in between.

The CDR3 region has the DNA TGCGCCAGCAGCTGGGGGGGACAGGGGGCCTACGAGCAGTACTTC. This translates into CASSWGGQGAYEQYF. The chain combines TRBV5-1 with TRBJ2-7; TRBD1 matches 11 bases. The trim removed 3 bases at V and 2 bases at J, leaving 4 bases unmatched. From germline, CDR1 is SGHRS and CDR2 YFSETQ. The CDR3 consists of 15 residues.

The chain employs TRBV12-3 or TRBV12-4 and TRBJ1-3, with D perhaps TRBD1 (5 bases). The CDR3 is made up of 15 amino acids. The V end lost 4 bases, the J end lost 0 bases, and 10 bases lay between the germline ends. CDR3 sequence: CASSYGHLSGNTIYF. CDR3 DNA: TGTGCCAGCAGTTACGGACACCTCTCTGGAAACACCATATATTTT.

This clonotype was recorded at least ten times. The gene calls are TRBV19 and TRBJ2-1, with D maybe TRBD2 (6 bases). CDR3 length: 16 amino acids. Trimming took off 0 bases at V and 2 bases at J, with 11 bases between the two ends. Germline CDR1 reads LNHDA; CDR2 reads SQIVND (reference sequence). The CDR3 reads CASSIDSGDPYNEQFF. Here the CDR3 DNA reads TGTGCCAGTAGTATAGATTCGGGGGATCCCTACAATGAGCAGTTCTTC.

This clonotype came up many times. The chain combines TRBV12-3 or TRBV12-4 with TRBJ1-4; no reliable D call. Trimming took 3 bases from V and 5 from J, leaving 7 bases between them. The CDR3 is 13 residues long. CDR3 DNA: TGTGCCAGCAGTTTTAAGGGAAATGAAAAACTGTTTTTT. It translates to CASSFKGNEKLFF.